The rows below give T cell receptor beta chains drawn from one sample of a study of radiotherapy plus CTLA-4 blockade in lung cancer. Assay used: immunoSEQ multiplex PCR; TCRdb lists only in-frame clones, some missing. The sample contains about 60,000 clones, approximately 70% of which appear only once. The sample consisted of peripheral blood, taken from a patient treated with radiotherapy plus ipilimumab. The receptors here all came from a human donor with non-small cell lung cancer whose response to radiotherapy plus ipilimumab could not be evaluated. Each CDR3 is given with its conserved first and last residue. The D gene is left open where the match is weak. Clone size is not always given. Where it is, it says once, few, many or a class for expanded clones.

J gene | V gene | D gene | clone size | CDR3 DNA | CDR3 protein
TRBJ2-1 | TRBV20-1 | TRBD2 | NA | TGCAGTGCCCCTAAAGCGGGAGCCCAGTTCTTC | CSAPKAGAQFF
TRBJ2-7 | TRBV4-2 | TRBD2 | NA | TGTGCCAGCAGCCAAAACCCCGGGACTAGCGGGGGTGTCGACGAGCAGTACTTC | CASSQNPGTSGGVDEQYF
TRBJ2-1 | TRBV5-1 | NA | NA | TGCGCCAGCAGCTACACAGGCGGTGAGCAGTTCTTC | CASSYTGGEQFF
TRBJ1-6 | TRBV5-1 | TRBD1 | many | TGCGCCAGCAGCGTGGGGACAGGGGGCAAAAATTCACCCCTCCACTTT | CASSVGTGGKNSPLHF
TRBJ1-4 | TRBV11-3 | NA | NA | TGTGCCAGCAGCTTAGATCGAGGACAGAGTAATGAAAAACTGTTTTTT | CASSLDRGQSNEKLFF
TRBJ1-4 | TRBV7-3 | NA | NA | TGTGCCAGCAGTGGGACACCGGGGGAAAAACTGTTTTTT | CASSGTPGEKLFF
TRBJ1-2 | TRBV4-1 | NA | few | TGCGCCAGCAGCCAAGATTATGAGGGAACCGATGGCTACACCTTC | CASSQDYEGTDGYTF
TRBJ2-7 | TRBV5-1 | NA | NA | TGCGCCAGCAGCTTGGAACAGGATGGGTTTTTGGGGCAGTACTTC | CASSLEQDGFLGQYF
TRBJ2-5 | TRBV6-4 | TRBD1 | NA | TGTGCCAGCAGTGACCAAGACAGGGTCAGGGAGACCCAGTACTTC | CASSDQDRVRETQYF
TRBJ1-1 | TRBV23-1 | NA | few | TGCGCCAGCAGTCAATATAAGGGGATGAACACTGAAGCTTTCTTT | CASSQYKGMNTEAFF
TRBJ1-1 | TRBV6-1 | NA | NA | TGTGCCAGCCCGGGGACAATGAACACTGAAGCTTTCTTT | CASPGTMNTEAFF
TRBJ2-5 | TRBV5-4 | TRBD2 | NA | TGTGCCAGCAGCTTGAGGGGACTAGCGGAAGAGACCCAGTACTTC | CASSLRGLAEETQYF
TRBJ1-1 | TRBV5-1 | NA | NA | TGCGCCAGCAGCTTGGTGGCGGCCCATTCGGAGGAAGCTTTCTTT | CASSLVAAHSEEAFF
TRBJ2-5 | TRBV10-3 | NA | NA | TGTGCCATCAGTGAAAGAGAAGAGACCCAGTACTTC | CAISEREETQYF
TRBJ1-1 | TRBV18 | NA | NA | TGTGCCAGCTCACCGAGACAGGCAGAAAACACTGAAGCTTTCTTT | CASSPRQAENTEAFF
TRBJ2-7 | TRBV15 | NA | NA | TGTGCCACCAGCAGAGAAAGGACAGTAGTATCCTACGAGCAGTACTTC | CATSRERTVVSYEQYF
TRBJ1-1 | TRBV7-9 | NA | few | TGTGCCAGCAGCTTAATCGACAGTGGGTACACTGAAGCTTTCTTT | CASSLIDSGYTEAFF
TRBJ2-3 | TRBV9 | TRBD1 | NA | TGTGCCAGCAGCCCCCCCGACGGAAAGGGGGCCGCTACGCAGTATTTT | CASSPPDGKGAATQYF
TRBJ2-3 | TRBV30 | TRBD1 | NA | TGTGCCTGGAAAACCGGGACAGGGTACCCGTCAGATACGCAGTATTTT | CAWKTGTGYPSDTQYF
TRBJ1-6 | TRBV6-1 | NA | NA | TGTGCCAGCAGTGATTCTACAGGGATACATTCACCCCTCCACTTT | CASSDSTGIHSPLHF
TRBJ2-5 | TRBV7-3 | TRBD2 | few | TGTGCCAGCAGCACGGGGGGGCGGGAGGGGACCCAGTACTTC | CASSTGGREGTQYF
TRBJ1-2 | TRBV7-2 | TRBD1 | NA | TGTGCCAGCAGCTTAGGTGGGACAGCCTATGGCTACACCTTC | CASSLGGTAYGYTF
TRBJ2-1 | TRBV2 | NA | NA | TGTGCCAGCAGTCTCTTTGGCGGTTTGGCCGCCTACAATGAGCAGTTCTTC | CASSLFGGLAAYNEQFF
TRBJ2-7 | TRBV5-4 | NA | NA | TGTGCCAGCAGGACTGGCGGGACAGCCTGGTCCGAGCAGTACTTC | CASRTGGTAWSEQYF
TRBJ2-5 | TRBV5-1 | TRBD1 | NA | TGCGCCAGCCGAGAGGGGGCTCTGAAAGAGACCCAGTACTTC | CASREGALKETQYF
TRBJ1-2 | TRBV29-1 | NA | NA | TGCAGCGTTGTGAGGGGGACCGGGGATGGCTACACCTTC | CSVVRGTGDGYTF
TRBJ1-1 | TRBV2 | TRBD1 | NA | TGTGCCAGCAGTGCAGGGGGCAGGGGCACTGAAGCTTTCTTT | CASSAGGRGTEAFF
TRBJ2-5 | TRBV5-1 | TRBD2 | NA | TGCGCCAGCAGCGGTAGCGGGGGGGCGGCCGAGACCCAGTACTTC | CASSGSGGAAETQYF
TRBJ2-3 | TRBV11-2 | TRBD2 | NA | TGTGCCAGCAGCTTAAATTCTGGACTAGTCTCTGGTGAGCAGTATTTT | CASSLNSGLVSGEQYF
TRBJ2-7 | TRBV18 | NA | NA | TGTGCCAGCTCACCGGGGACATCCTACGAGCAGTACTTC | CASSPGTSYEQYF
TRBJ1-2 | TRBV7-9 | TRBD1 | NA | TGTGCCAGCAGCTCGGACAGGGGTTCAGGCTACACCTTC | CASSSDRGSGYTF
TRBJ2-5 | TRBV16 | TRBD2 | NA | TGTGCCAGCAGCCATACCCTAGCGGGAGGAGGGGAGACCCAGTACTTC | CASSHTLAGGGETQYF
TRBJ2-7 | TRBV5-6 | NA | NA | TGTGCCAGCAGCCACACCAGCTCCTACGAGCAGTACTTC | CASSHTSSYEQYF
TRBJ1-2 | TRBV19 | NA | NA | TGTGCCAGTAGCCTAGCCGGGAAAAACTATGGCTACACCTTC | CASSLAGKNYGYTF
TRBJ2-3 | TRBV6-1 | TRBD2 | NA | TGTGCCAACCGACTAGCGGGGAGCACAGATACGCAGTATTTT | CANRLAGSTDTQYF
TRBJ2-7 | TRBV4-2 | NA | NA | TGTGCCAGCAGCCAGGTCAGTCTCCTTTCCTACGAGCAGTACTTC | CASSQVSLLSYEQYF
TRBJ2-2 | TRBV7-3 | NA | few | TGTGCCAGCAGCTCAACAGCCCCCCGACAGGGAGGATCGGGCACCGGGGAGCTGTTTTTT | CASSSTAPRQGGSGTGELFF
TRBJ2-2 | TRBV4-3 | NA | many | TGCGCCAGCAGCCAGTTTCGGGGGGCTGGCACCGGGGAGCTGTTTTTT | CASSQFRGAGTGELFF
TRBJ1-3 | TRBV2 | NA | NA | TGTGCCAGCAGTCCTAAAGCTGGAAACACCATATATTTT | CASSPKAGNTIYF
TRBJ2-7 | TRBV10-1 | TRBD2 | NA | TGCGCCAGCAGTGAAAGCGGGAGAGTTCCCTACGAGCAGTACTTC | CASSESGRVPYEQYF
TRBJ2-5 | TRBV6-1 | TRBD2 | NA | TGTGCCAGCAGTGAGGGACTAGCGGGGAAACAAGAGACCCAGTACTTC | CASSEGLAGKQETQYF
TRBJ2-1 | TRBV6-1 | TRBD1 | NA | TGTGCCAGCAGTGAGGACAGGGGGACCTACAATGAGCAGTTCTTC | CASSEDRGTYNEQFF
TRBJ2-3 | TRBV5-1 | NA | few | TGCGCCAGCAGCTTTAGAGAGAGAACAGATACGCAGTATTTT | CASSFRERTDTQYF
TRBJ2-7 | TRBV6-6 | TRBD1 | few | TGTGCCAGCGGGGGATACGTCGGGACAGGGGACTACGAGCAGTACTTC | CASGGYVGTGDYEQYF
TRBJ2-7 | TRBV27 | TRBD1 | NA | TGTGCCTGCCTTGACAGGGTAACCTACGAGCAGTACTTC | CACLDRVTYEQYF
TRBJ1-2 | TRBV4-2 | TRBD1 | NA | TGTGCCAGCAGCCTACACAACTCCGGGACAGGGTGGGATCTGGCAAACTATGGCTACACCTTC | CASSLHNSGTGWDLANYGYTF
TRBJ2-7 | TRBV19 | NA | NA | TGTGCCGTGGGGGGTCCCTCCTACGAGCAGTACTTC | CAVGGPSYEQYF
TRBJ1-6 | TRBV5-4 | TRBD1 | NA | TGTGCCAGCAGCTTGGAACAGGGGGCCTGGGCACCCCTCCACTTT | CASSLEQGAWAPLHF
TRBJ1-5 | TRBV29-1 | TRBD1 | NA | TGCAGCGTAAACGAGGGGGCGAATAATCAGCCCCAGCATTTT | CSVNEGANNQPQHF
TRBJ2-7 | TRBV2 | NA | NA | TGTGCCAGCAGTGAACAGGTCAACTCCCACGAGCAGTACTTC | CASSEQVNSHEQYF
TRBJ2-6 | TRBV30 | NA | NA | TGTGCCTGGAGGGTACACGGAATGGGCCCTGGGGCCAACGTCCTGACTTTC | CAWRVHGMGPGANVLTF